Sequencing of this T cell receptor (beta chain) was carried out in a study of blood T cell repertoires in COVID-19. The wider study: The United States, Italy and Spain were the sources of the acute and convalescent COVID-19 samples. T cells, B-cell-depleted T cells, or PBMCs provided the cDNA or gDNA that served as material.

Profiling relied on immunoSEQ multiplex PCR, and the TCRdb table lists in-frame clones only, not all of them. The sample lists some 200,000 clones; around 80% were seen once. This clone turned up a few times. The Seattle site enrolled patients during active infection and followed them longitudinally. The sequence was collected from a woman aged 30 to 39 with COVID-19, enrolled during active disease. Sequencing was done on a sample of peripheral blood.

CDR3 nucleotide sequence: TGTGCCAGCAGTGAAGGGGGCAGTAGTAGGGGCTACACCTTC. It translates to CASSEGGSSRGYTF. This chain connects TRBV2 to TRBJ1-2; D may be TRBD1 (5 bases). The V and J ends lost 1 base and 8 bases respectively, with 14 bases between them. CDR1 SNHLY and CDR2 FYNNEI come from the germline V gene. The CDR3 covers 14 residues.